These 27 T cell receptor beta chains originate from one sample sequenced in a study of T cell responses to AZD1222 COVID-19 vaccine (dated by TCRdb to the early 2020s). Library creation used the immunoSEQ multiplex PCR assay. Not all clones reach the TCRdb copy of this immuneACCESS table, which keeps in-frame sequences only. Checked studies attribute under half of the gap to unresolved V genes and leave the rest unexplained. In this sample the table shows some 40,000 clones, 88% of which occur a single time. 26% of the sample is held by the ten biggest clonotypes. The time point label here, explained by the study, means: about 28 days (+/-7) after the second vaccine dose. The treatment or condition label for this specimen denotes: meningococcal conjugate vaccine given as trial control. Specimen: peripheral blood, collected 28 days after the second dose of the MenACWY control vaccine. The receptors stem from an adult who received the MenACWY meningococcal vaccine as a control.

This rearrangement joins TRBV6-5 to TRBJ1-4; D remains ambiguous. The CDR3 has 13 residues. The V end lost 8 bases, the J end lost 0 bases, and 7 bases lay between the germline ends. In germline, CDR1 is MNHEY, CDR2 SVGAGI. The CDR3 bases are TGTGCCAGCTACAGTGCAACTAATGAAAAACTGTTTTTT. Its protein product is CASYSATNEKLFF.

The chain is built from TRBV12-3 or TRBV12-4 and TRBJ1-1; no definite D call. This CDR3 region has 12 residues. Deletions cut 6 bases from V and 1 base from J, with 6 bases between. The CDR3 protein is CASRQQNTEAFF. The CDR3, as DNA: TGTGCCAGCAGGCAACAGAACACTGAAGCTTTCTTT.

The V and J genes are TRBV6-5 and TRBJ2-1; weak D call: TRBD2 (7 bases). This CDR3 has 15 residues. Trimming shortened V by 1 base and J by 8 bases, and 15 bases separated the two germline ends. CDR1 MNHEY and CDR2 SVGAGI come from the germline V gene. The CDR3 DNA reads as TGTGCCAGCAGTTACTACGGACTAGGGGGGCATGAGCAGTTCTTC. Amino acid sequence: CASSYYGLGGHEQFF.

This chain uses TRBV15 with TRBJ1-1; D is unresolved. The CDR3 has 15 residues. Germline-derived CDR1 and CDR2 are LNHNV and YYDKDF (reference sequence). Trimming pared 0 bases from V and 1 base from J, leaving 9 bases between. The CDR3 DNA reads as TGTGCCACCAGCAGAGAGCCGTTCGGGAACACTGAAGCTTTCTTT. Its protein is CATSREPFGNTEAFF.

The gene calls are TRBV25-1 and TRBJ2-5; possibly TRBD2 for D (6 bases). The germline gives CDR1 MGHDK, CDR2 SYGVNS. Trimming took 4 bases from V and 1 from J, leaving 16 bases between them. The CDR3 loop spans 16 amino acids. The CDR3: CASSGPSGSRQETQYF. For the CDR3, the DNA is TGTGCCAGCAGTGGCCCCAGCGGGTCACGCCAAGAGACCCAGTACTTC.

The rearrangement joins TRBV12-3 or TRBV12-4 to TRBJ1-5, with D uncertain. V was clipped by 5 bases and J by 3 bases, with 8 bases between them. The length of the CDR3 is 13 residues. The CDR3 region is CASSPFFNQPQHF. The CDR3 bases are TGTGCCAGCAGTCCTTTCTTCAATCAGCCCCAGCATTTT.

V gene TRBV5-3 combines with J gene TRBJ2-1; tentatively, D is TRBD2 (6 bases). TRBV5-3 is reported as an ORF; its role is uncertain. Trimming took off 1 base at V and 13 bases at J, with 12 bases between the two ends. CDR3 length equals 12 residues. The CDR3 region is CARSLSRDPQFF. In nucleotides, the CDR3 is TGTGCCAGAAGCTTGTCGCGGGATCCACAGTTCTTC.

This chain links TRBV28 with TRBJ1-2; D not resolved. CDR1 MDHEN and CDR2 SYDVKM come from the germline V gene. The V and J ends lost 4 bases and 7 bases respectively, with 10 bases between them. The CDR3 is 12 residues long. The CDR3 region is CASSSPGVGYTF. In nucleotides, the CDR3 is TGTGCCAGCAGTTCCCCCGGGGTTGGCTACACCTTC.

This chain connects TRBV19 to TRBJ2-5; possibly TRBD1 or TRBD2 for D (5 bases each). This CDR3 has 13 residues. Trimming removed 8 bases from V and 1 base from J, with 11 bases in between. In germline, CDR1 is LNHDA, CDR2 SQIVND (reference sequence). CDR3 sequence reads: CASGLGVQETQYF. The CDR3 nucleotides read TGTGCCAGTGGTCTGGGGGTCCAAGAGACCCAGTACTTC.

The CDR3 sequence: CASSPPGLGNEQFF. The CDR3, as DNA: TGTGCCAGCTCACCACCGGGACTAGGCAATGAGCAGTTCTTC. The chain employs TRBV18 and TRBJ2-1; 8 nucleotides line up with TRBD2. This CDR3 region has 14 residues. CDR1 is KGHSH, CDR2 LQKENI, per germline. Trimming cost V 0 bases and J 6 bases; bases outside gene matches: 1.

This rearrangement joins TRBV11-2 to TRBJ2-3, with D possibly being TRBD2 (5 bases). The CDR3 extends over 19 amino acids. Trimming took off 3 bases at V and 2 bases at J, with 24 bases between the two ends. Germline V CDR1 and CDR2: SGHAT, FQNNGV. This chain's CDR3 is CASSLFPEANLEITDTQYF. CDR3 nucleotide sequence: TGTGCCAGCAGCTTGTTTCCGGAGGCGAATCTAGAGATCACAGATACGCAGTATTTT.

The V and J genes are TRBV6-5 and TRBJ2-7, with 9 bases fitting TRBD2. Germline lookup yields CDR1 MNHEY and CDR2 SVGAGI. The CDR3 spans 13 residues. Losses at the gene ends were 6 bases for V and 3 bases for J; bases not matched to a gene: 3. The CDR3 DNA is TGTGCCAGCAGAAGGACTAGCGACTACGAGCAGTACTTC. Translating it yields CASRRTSDYEQYF.

The CDR3 region is CASSDRGGLTEAFF. CDR3 nucleotide sequence: TGTGCCAGCAGCGACCGCGGGGGGCTTACTGAAGCTTTCTTT. This sequence joins TRBV7-8 and TRBJ1-1; possibly TRBD1 for D (6 bases). The germline CDR1 and CDR2 sequences are SGHVS and FQNEAQ. The V end was cut by 5 bases, the J end by 5 bases, with 15 bases between. The CDR3 covers 14 residues.

This rearrangement joins TRBV24-1 to TRBJ2-5; 14 positions match TRBD2. J lost 2 bases, V lost 6 bases, and 13 bases had no gene match. The germline V gene has CDR1 KGHDR and CDR2 SFDVKD. The CDR3 totals 19 residues. CDR3 nucleotides: TGTGCCACCAGTTCCCCCCTGGGACTAGCGGGAGAGTCTCAAGAGACCCAGTACTTC. Its translation is CATSSPLGLAGESQETQYF.

The chain recombines TRBV7-9 with TRBJ2-6, with 10 bases fitting TRBD1. The CDR3 is made up of 19 amino acids. The trim removed 4 bases at V and 1 base at J, leaving 10 bases unmatched. The germline gives CDR1 SEHNR, CDR2 FQNEAQ (reference sequence). The chain's CDR3 is CASSSLGTGVGSGANVLTF. The CDR3, as DNA: TGTGCCAGCAGCTCCTTGGGGACAGGGGTAGGTTCTGGGGCCAACGTCCTGACTTTC.

The rearrangement links TRBV6-5 to TRBJ2-7, with D tentatively TRBD1 (5 bases). The CDR3 sequence is 15 residues long. Trimming removed 8 bases from V and 2 bases from J, with 19 bases in between. The germline CDR1 and CDR2 sequences are MNHEY and SVGAGI. CDR3 in DNA: TGTGCCAGCCGGTCCCCGGGCAGGGTCACCTACGAGCAGTACTTC. Translated, it gives CASRSPGRVTYEQYF.

The V gene is TRBV7-9, the J gene TRBJ1-5; possible D gene TRBD1, 6 bases. This CDR3 is built from 16 residues. CDR1 is SEHNR and CDR2 is FQNEAQ in the germline V gene (reference sequence). V was cut by 5 bases and J by 0 bases, with 14 bases left in between. The CDR3 sequence: CASSGPDSYSNQPQHF. The CDR3 DNA sequence: TGTGCCAGCAGCGGGCCGGACAGTTATAGCAATCAGCCCCAGCATTTT.

V gene TRBV4-1 combines with J gene TRBJ2-7, with D possibly matching TRBD2 (6 bases). Germline assignment: CDR1 MGHRA and CDR2 YSYEKL. This CDR3 comprises 16 residues. V shed 0 bases and J shed 6 bases, with 18 bases lying between them. CDR3 sequence (DNA): TGCGCCAGCAGCCAAGATAGGGACTCGCCTGGATTCGAGCAGTACTTC. Its translation: CASSQDRDSPGFEQYF.

This rearrangement joins TRBV9 to TRBJ2-3; 10 bases agree with TRBD2. Germline lookup yields CDR1 SGDLS and CDR2 YYNGEE. The CDR3 runs 15 residues. V lost 2 bases and J lost 7; bases outside the gene matches: 7. CDR3 amino acids: CASSVLAGDANTQYF. CDR3 in DNA: TGTGCCAGCAGCGTCCTAGCGGGAGATGCAAATACGCAGTATTTT.

The genes are TRBV7-9 and TRBJ2-5; D possibly corresponds to TRBD1 (6 bases). Deletions cut 4 bases from V and 5 bases from J, with 17 bases between. The CDR3 length is 15 residues. Looked up from germline, CDR1 is SEHNR and CDR2 is FQNEAQ (reference sequence). Here the CDR3 reads CASSSTGGPIETQYF. CDR3 nucleotides: TGTGCCAGCAGCTCGACTGGGGGCCCGATCGAGACCCAGTACTTC.

This clone is judged medium-sized. Written as DNA, the CDR3 is TGTGCCAGCAGCTTAGCGGGAGGTGTTGAGCAGTTCTTC. Its translation: CASSLAGGVEQFF. V and J are TRBV7-2 and TRBJ2-1; D may be TRBD2 (6 bases). Trimming left V 0 bases short and J 9 bases short, with 9 bases between. The germline V gene has CDR1 SGHTA and CDR2 FQGNSA. CDR3 size: 13 residues.

This chain uses TRBV7-2 with TRBJ2-2; D is perhaps TRBD1 (5 bases). The CDR3 is 13 residues long. CDR1 and CDR2 from the germline V gene are SGHTA and FQGNSA. V was shortened by 6 bases and J by 5 bases, with 10 bases between the two germline ends. Here the CDR3 reads CASRNQGTGELFF. CDR3 DNA sequence: TGTGCCAGCAGAAATCAGGGAACCGGGGAGCTGTTTTTT.

The gene calls are TRBV19 and TRBJ1-5; D may be TRBD1 (6 bases). The CDR3 length is 15 residues. The V gene's germline CDR1 is LNHDA and CDR2 SQIVND (reference sequence). Trimming took off 7 bases at V and 2 bases at J, with 15 bases between the two ends. Here the CDR3 reads CASTGASMGNQPQHF. CDR3 DNA: TGTGCCAGTACAGGGGCCTCGATGGGCAATCAGCCCCAGCATTTT. The complete variable domain, with remaining parts taken from reference TRBV19 and TRBJ1-5, reads DGGITQSPKYLFRKEGQNVTLSCEQNLNHDAMYWYRQDPGQGLRLIYYSQIVNDFQKGDIAEGYSVSREKKESFPLTVTSAQKNPTAFYLCASTGASMGNQPQHFGDGTRLSIL.

The chain employs TRBV6-4 and TRBJ2-2, with 7 bases matching TRBD2. CDR1 MRHNA and CDR2 SNTAGT come from the germline V gene. This CDR3 region has 17 residues. V gave up 2 bases and J gave up 0 bases; unmatched junction bases: 6. This CDR3 is CASSDGRASPNTGELFF. The DNA of the CDR3 is TGTGCCAGCAGTGACGGGAGGGCTAGTCCGAACACCGGGGAGCTGTTTTTT.

The gene calls are TRBV7-2 and TRBJ2-3; the D gene is possibly TRBD2 (6 bases). Germline V gene sequence: CDR1 SGHTA, CDR2 FQGNSA. The CDR3 consists of 16 residues. Trimming left V 2 bases short and J 1 base short, with 13 bases between. The DNA for the CDR3 is TGTGCCAGCAGCTTATGGGGGGAGCCTCGCACAGATACGCAGTATTTT. It yields the protein CASSLWGEPRTDTQYF.

This chain uses TRBV6-2 or TRBV6-3 with TRBJ1-1; D gene ambiguous. V was clipped by 2 bases and J by 1 base, with 14 bases between them. This CDR3 spans 16 amino acids. Per germline, CDR1 MNHEY and CDR2 SVGEGT. As DNA, the CDR3 is TGTGCCAGCAGTTACGGAAGGCAGGTGAAGAACACTGAAGCTTTCTTT. Translated, it gives CASSYGRQVKNTEAFF.

The chain has TRBV7-3 and TRBJ2-1; 9 bases agree with TRBD2. Trimming at V came to 5 bases and at J to 6 bases, leaving 11 bases not matched to a gene. CDR1 is SGHTA and CDR2 is FQGTGA in the germline V gene. The CDR3 is made up of 16 amino acids. CDR3 protein: CASSRGPSGNGNEQFF. The CDR3 DNA reads as TGTGCCAGCAGCCGCGGACCTAGCGGGAATGGCAATGAGCAGTTCTTC.